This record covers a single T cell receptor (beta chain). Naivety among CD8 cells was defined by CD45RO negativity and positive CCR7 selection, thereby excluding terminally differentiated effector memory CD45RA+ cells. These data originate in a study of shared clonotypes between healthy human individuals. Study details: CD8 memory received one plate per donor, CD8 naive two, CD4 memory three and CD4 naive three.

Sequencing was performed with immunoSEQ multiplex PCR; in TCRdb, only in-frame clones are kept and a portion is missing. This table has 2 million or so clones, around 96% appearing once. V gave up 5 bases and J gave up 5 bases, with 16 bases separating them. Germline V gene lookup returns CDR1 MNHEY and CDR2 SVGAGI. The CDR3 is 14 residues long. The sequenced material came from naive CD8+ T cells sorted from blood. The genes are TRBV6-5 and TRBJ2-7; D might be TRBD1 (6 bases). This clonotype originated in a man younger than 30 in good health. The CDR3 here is CASSPRGSGNEQYF. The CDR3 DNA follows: TGTGCCAGCAGTCCTAGGGGGTCAGGGAACGAGCAGTACTTC.